These 21 T cell receptor beta chains were sequenced from one sample in a study of blood T cells in healthy people across ages. The authors ran a second PCR of about 7 to 11 cycles using a sample-barcoded 5' primer and a J-beta primer mix. TCRdb re-called the 5' RACE reads with MiXCR, one entry per CDR3 protein. Of approximately 810,000 distinct CDR3 sequences in the sample, less than 35% are singletons; the top ten hold 15% to 20%. The sample comprised blood. The receptor set was obtained from a woman aged 80 or older in good health.

A word on this clonotype: A much larger clone sits a single nucleotide away, making a read error possible. CDR3 DNA: TGCGCCAGCAGCCAAGAGCCGGGTTTCTATGAGCAGTACTTC. The encoded protein is CASSQEPGFYEQYF. The rearrangement uses TRBV4-1 and TRBJ2-7, with D hard to call. Trimming cost V 0 bases and J 7 bases, with 13 bases left between them. The germline V gene has CDR1 MGHRA and CDR2 YSYEKL. The CDR3 contains 14 residues.

This clonotype appeared a few times. This chain joins TRBV20-1 and TRBJ1-4, with a possible D match to TRBD1 (6 bases). Germline values: CDR1 DFQATT, CDR2 SNEGSKA (reference sequence). This CDR3 spans 14 amino acids. The V gene lost 3 bases and the J gene lost 2 bases, with 10 bases spanning the gap. DNA of the CDR3: TGCAGTGCTAGGGTCAGGGGTACTAATGAAAAACTGTTTTTT. Its translation: CSARVRGTNEKLFF.

The chain has TRBV5-1 and TRBJ2-7; D not certain. V was shortened by 4 bases and J by 2 bases, with 16 bases between the two germline ends. This CDR3 has 15 residues. Germline loops: CDR1 SGHRS, CDR2 YFSETQ. The CDR3 DNA reads TGCGCCAGCAGCCCGGTGATTGGGGATACCTACGAGCAGTACTTC. Translating it yields CASSPVIGDTYEQYF.

The V call is TRBV30, the J call TRBJ1-5; D not resolved. Looked up from germline, CDR1 is GTSNPN and CDR2 is SVGIG (reference sequence). This CDR3 contains 14 residues. V gave up 2 bases and J gave up 2 bases, with 10 bases separating them. The chain's CDR3 is CAWSLQRGNQPQHF. In DNA form, the CDR3 reads TGTGCCTGGAGTCTACAGAGGGGCAATCAGCCCCAGCATTTT.

This clonotype is a singleton in its sample. This chain uses TRBV25-1 with TRBJ2-1; 10 nucleotides match TRBD1. Germline V lookup: CDR1 MGHDK, CDR2 SYGVNS. Trimming took 1 base from V and 12 from J; bases not matched to a gene: 9. CDR3 length: 15 residues. The CDR3 nucleotides read TGTGCCAGCAGTGAATCCGTGGGACAGGGGCTAGGGCAGTTCTTC. This gives the protein CASSESVGQGLGQFF.

The genes are TRBV7-2 and TRBJ2-3, with D perhaps TRBD2 (7 bases). This CDR3 region has 14 residues. Trimming took 3 bases from V and 4 from J, leaving 11 bases between them. In germline, CDR1 is SGHTA, CDR2 FQGNSA. CDR3 coding DNA: TGTGCCAGCAGCTTGGACGGGGGGCCAGATACGCAGTATTTT. This sequence encodes CASSLDGGPDTQYF.

This clonotype was seen many times. The CDR3 nucleotides read TGTGCCAGCAGTTATAGGGCGGGACAGGGCCTTCGTTACTACGAGCAGTACTTC. Translated: CASSYRAGQGLRYYEQYF. The chain joins TRBV6-2 or TRBV6-3 to TRBJ2-7; TRBD1 matches 9 bases. The V and J ends lost 3 bases and 3 bases, in that order; junction bases with no gene match: 15. This CDR3 is built from 18 residues. Germline values: CDR1 MNHEY, CDR2 SVGEGT.

This clonotype was picked up a small number of times. V is TRBV11-2 and J is TRBJ2-7; 7 nucleotides match TRBD1. The CDR3 runs to 14 residues. J was trimmed by 5 bases and V by 1 base; bases with no gene match: 5. Germline CDR1 reads SGHAT; CDR2 reads FQNNGV. The CDR3 nucleotides are TGTGCCAGCAGCTTAGGCAGGGGGTCCCACGAGCAGTACTTC. It yields the protein CASSLGRGSHEQYF.

A remark on this clonotype: A much larger clone lies one base from this, so it may be a read error. This chain links TRBV7-2 with TRBJ1-2; D call uncertain. Germline CDR1 and CDR2: SGHTA and FQGNSA. The CDR3 contains 15 residues. Trimming pared 5 bases from V and 8 bases from J, leaving 21 bases between. CDR3: CASSLIAYGLGGYTF. The CDR3 nucleotides read TGTGCCAGCAGCCTGATTGCCTACGGCCTAGGCGGCTACACCTTC.

This clonotype was seen many times. V gene TRBV7-2 combines with J gene TRBJ2-4; D not certain. The CDR3 is made up of 19 amino acids. Trimming took 5 bases from V and 0 from J, leaving 23 bases between them. The V gene's germline CDR1 is SGHTA and CDR2 FQGNSA. The CDR3 bases are TGTGCCAGCAGCCCTAAGAAAGGAATTGCTGAATTAGCCAAAAACATTCAGTACTTC. The encoded protein is CASSPKKGIAELAKNIQYF.

V usage is TRBV20-1 and J usage is TRBJ2-1, with TRBD1 identical over 8 bases. Germline CDR1 is DFQATT and CDR2 is SNEGSKA (reference sequence). The CDR3 is 17 amino acids. The J segment lost 2 bases and the V segment lost 6 bases, leaving 15 bases of the junction unmatched. CDR3 loop: CSAPDRGGSFTYNEQFF. Written as DNA, the CDR3 is TGCAGTGCACCAGACAGGGGAGGCTCATTTACCTACAATGAGCAGTTCTTC.

This clonotype has a handful of counts. This sequence joins TRBV27 and TRBJ2-1, with 9 bases aligning to TRBD2. Trimming removed 4 bases from V and 0 bases from J; junction bases left unmatched: 7. The CDR3 covers 17 residues. Germline assignment: CDR1 MNHEY and CDR2 SMNVEV (reference sequence). CDR3 sequence: CASSYRGSGSSYNEQFF. CDR3 DNA sequence: TGTGCCAGCAGTTACCGGGGTAGCGGGAGCTCCTACAATGAGCAGTTCTTC.

This chain connects TRBV6-5 to TRBJ2-7; TRBD1 is a possible D gene (6 bases). TRBJ2-5 matches the DNA end more closely, so the J call is doubtful. This CDR3 contains 14 residues. In germline, CDR1 is MNHEY, CDR2 SVGAGI. CDR3 in amino acids: CASSRTEMKETQYF. CDR3 coding DNA: TGTGCCAGCAGCAGGACAGAGATGAAAGAGACCCAGTACTTC.

Ten or more counts support this clonotype. The V call is TRBV3-1, the J call TRBJ2-7; 7 bases map to TRBD1. V lost 0 bases to trimming and J lost 4 bases; unmatched junction nucleotides: 9. The CDR3 is 16 residues long. CDR1 and CDR2 from the germline V gene are LGHDT and YNNKEL (reference sequence). The CDR3 DNA reads TGTGCCAGCAGCCAAGATCGCCACAGGGGACCTTACGAGCAGTACTTC. Protein product: CASSQDRHRGPYEQYF.

This clonotype has just one count. The V gene is TRBV29-1, the J gene TRBJ2-2; 9 bases match TRBD2. Germline CDR1 SQVTM, CDR2 ANQGSEA. The CDR3 has 14 amino acids. With 7 bases clipped from V and 5 bases from J, the junction kept 8 bases outside the gene matches. CDR3 protein: CSAQAGGRTGELFF. In DNA form, the CDR3 reads TGCAGCGCCCAAGCGGGGGGAAGGACCGGGGAGCTGTTTTTT.

This clonotype was picked up a small number of times. This may arise from a read error, as a much more abundant clone is one base away. The V gene is TRBV29-1, the J gene TRBJ1-2, with 7 bases that match TRBD1. Germline assignment: CDR1 SQVTM and CDR2 ANQGSEA. The CDR3 covers 15 residues. V was pared by 6 bases and J by 8 bases, with 18 bases of the junction left unmatched. The CDR3 DNA reads TGCAGCGTGTATGGAGGGGGCAGGCTCCAAACAGGCTACACCTTC. Encoded protein: CSVYGGGRLQTGYTF.

The chain employs TRBV6-1 and TRBJ2-1; 7 nucleotides match TRBD1. The germline CDR1 and CDR2 sequences are MNHNS and SASEGT. V shed 6 bases, J shed 9 bases, and the junction held 11 bases outside the gene matches. This CDR3 spans 14 amino acids. CDR3: CASRGDSRSGEQFF. In DNA, the CDR3 is TGTGCCAGCAGGGGGGACAGCCGAAGTGGTGAGCAGTTCTTC.

This chain connects TRBV7-2 to TRBJ2-5; 13 bases are a match to TRBD2. The CDR3 has 16 residues. CDR1 is SGHTA and CDR2 is FQGNSA in the germline V gene. V lost 5 bases and J lost 1; bases outside the gene matches: 4. The CDR3 reads CASSRTSGGFQETQYF. For the CDR3, the DNA is TGTGCCAGCAGCCGGACTAGCGGGGGTTTCCAAGAGACCCAGTACTTC.

This clonotype was detected ten times or more. The chain recombines TRBV11-2 with TRBJ2-3; no firm D call. Trimming pared 4 bases from V and 6 bases from J, leaving 11 bases between. The CDR3 length is 13 residues. Per the germline V gene, CDR1 is SGHAT and CDR2 is FQNNGV. CDR3 sequence reads: CASSSSPVDTQYF. CDR3 sequence (DNA): TGTGCCAGCAGCTCCTCCCCAGTGGATACGCAGTATTTT.

This clonotype was detected many times. The chain has TRBV20-1 and TRBJ1-5; 9 bases agree with TRBD1. This CDR3 contains 16 residues. Per germline, CDR1 DFQATT and CDR2 SNEGSKA (reference sequence). With 4 bases clipped from V and 1 base from J, the junction kept 8 bases outside the gene matches. The DNA for the CDR3 is TGCAGTGCTATCCCTTTACAGGGGGCGAGCAATCAGCCCCAGCATTTT. Translated: CSAIPLQGASNQPQHF.

The chain combines TRBV6-2 or TRBV6-3 with TRBJ2-2, with a tentative D call TRBD1 (5 bases). Germline values: CDR1 MNHEY, CDR2 SVGEGT. CDR3 size: 17 residues. Trimming removed 6 bases at V and 5 bases at J, with 22 bases between. CDR3 loop: CASSQHRNNRKTGELFF. CDR3 nucleotide sequence: TGTGCCAGCAGCCAGCACCGAAATAACAGGAAAACCGGGGAGCTGTTTTTT.